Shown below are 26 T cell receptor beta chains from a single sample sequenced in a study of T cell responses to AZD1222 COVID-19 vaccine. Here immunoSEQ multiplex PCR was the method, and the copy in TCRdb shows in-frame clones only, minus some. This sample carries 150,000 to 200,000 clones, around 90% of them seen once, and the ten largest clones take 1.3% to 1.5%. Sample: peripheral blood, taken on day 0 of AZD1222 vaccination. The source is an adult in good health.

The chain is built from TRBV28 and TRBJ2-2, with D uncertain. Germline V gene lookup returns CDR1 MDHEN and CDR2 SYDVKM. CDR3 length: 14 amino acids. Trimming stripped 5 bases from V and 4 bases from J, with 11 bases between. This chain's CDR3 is CASSLPRTTGELFF. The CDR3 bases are TGTGCCAGCAGTCTACCTAGGACCACCGGGGAGCTGTTTTTT.

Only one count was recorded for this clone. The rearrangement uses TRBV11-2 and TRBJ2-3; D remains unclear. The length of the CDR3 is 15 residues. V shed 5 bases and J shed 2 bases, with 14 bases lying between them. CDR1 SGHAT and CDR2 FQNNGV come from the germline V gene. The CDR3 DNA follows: TGTGCCAGCAGCCATACGGGCTACACCACAGATACGCAGTATTTT. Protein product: CASSHTGYTTDTQYF. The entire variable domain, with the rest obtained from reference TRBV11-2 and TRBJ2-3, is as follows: EAGVAQSPRYKIIEKRQSVAFWCNPISGHATLYWYQQILGQGPKLLIQFQNNGVVDDSQLPKDRFSAERLKGVDSTLKIQPAKLEDSAVYLCASSHTGYTTDTQYFGPGTRLTVL.

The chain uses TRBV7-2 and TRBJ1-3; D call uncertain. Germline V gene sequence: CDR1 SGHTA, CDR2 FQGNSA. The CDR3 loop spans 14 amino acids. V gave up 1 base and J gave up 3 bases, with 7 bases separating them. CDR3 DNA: TGTGCCAGCAGCTTAGGCGCCCTTGGAAACACCATATATTTT. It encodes CASSLGALGNTIYF.

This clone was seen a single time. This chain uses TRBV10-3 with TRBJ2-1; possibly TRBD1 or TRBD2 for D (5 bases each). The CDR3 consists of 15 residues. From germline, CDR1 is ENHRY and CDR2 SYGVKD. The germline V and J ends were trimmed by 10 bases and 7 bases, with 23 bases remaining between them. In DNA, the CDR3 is TGTGCCACCCTAACCGGGGCGTTTGGGTTGAATGAGCAGTTCTTC. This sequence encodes CATLTGAFGLNEQFF.

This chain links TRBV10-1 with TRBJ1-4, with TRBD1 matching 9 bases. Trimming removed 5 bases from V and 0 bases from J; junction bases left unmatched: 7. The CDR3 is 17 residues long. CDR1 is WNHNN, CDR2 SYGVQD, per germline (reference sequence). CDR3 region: CASSWTGAVTTNEKLFF. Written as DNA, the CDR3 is TGCGCCAGCAGTTGGACAGGGGCGGTCACAACTAATGAAAAACTGTTTTTT.

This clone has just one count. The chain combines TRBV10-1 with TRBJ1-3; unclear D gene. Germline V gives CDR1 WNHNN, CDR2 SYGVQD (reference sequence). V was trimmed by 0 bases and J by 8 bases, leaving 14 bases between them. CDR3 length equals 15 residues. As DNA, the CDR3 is TGCGCCAGCAGTGAGTCGTCTGCTGATCTCGACACCATATATTTT. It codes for CASSESSADLDTIYF.

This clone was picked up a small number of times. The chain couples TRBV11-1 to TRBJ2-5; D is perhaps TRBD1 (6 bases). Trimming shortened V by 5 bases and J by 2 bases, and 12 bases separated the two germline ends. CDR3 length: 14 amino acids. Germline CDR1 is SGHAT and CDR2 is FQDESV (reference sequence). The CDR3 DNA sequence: TGTGCCAGCAGCCGGACAGTCTTACAAGAGACCCAGTACTTC. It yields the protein CASSRTVLQETQYF.

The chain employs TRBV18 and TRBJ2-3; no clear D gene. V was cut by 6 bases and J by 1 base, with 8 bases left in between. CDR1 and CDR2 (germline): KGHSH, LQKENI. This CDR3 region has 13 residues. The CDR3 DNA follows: TGTGCCAGCTCCCGGAGCCGCACAGATACGCAGTATTTT. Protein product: CASSRSRTDTQYF.

CDR3 region: CAWGPRGRLNYGYTF. In DNA, the CDR3 is TGTGCCTGGGGGCCCCGGGGCAGACTTAACTATGGCTACACCTTC. V is TRBV30 and J is TRBJ1-2; weak D call: TRBD1 (5 bases). The CDR3 has 15 amino acids. Germline CDR1 and CDR2: GTSNPN and SVGIG (reference sequence). Trimming removed 5 bases at V and 1 base at J, with 17 bases between.

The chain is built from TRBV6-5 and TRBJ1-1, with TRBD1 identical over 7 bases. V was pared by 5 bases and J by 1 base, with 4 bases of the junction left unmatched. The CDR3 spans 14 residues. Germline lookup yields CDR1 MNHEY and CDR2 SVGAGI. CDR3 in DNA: TGTGCCAGCAGTCGGGACAGATCGAACACTGAAGCTTTCTTT. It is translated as CASSRDRSNTEAFF.

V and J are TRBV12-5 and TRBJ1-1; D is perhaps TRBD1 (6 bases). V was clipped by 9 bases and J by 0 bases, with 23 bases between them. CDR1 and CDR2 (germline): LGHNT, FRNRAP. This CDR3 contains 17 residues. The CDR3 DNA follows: TGTGCTAGCGCATCTACAGGGTACAGTCTGGTGAACACTGAAGCTTTCTTT. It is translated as CASASTGYSLVNTEAFF.

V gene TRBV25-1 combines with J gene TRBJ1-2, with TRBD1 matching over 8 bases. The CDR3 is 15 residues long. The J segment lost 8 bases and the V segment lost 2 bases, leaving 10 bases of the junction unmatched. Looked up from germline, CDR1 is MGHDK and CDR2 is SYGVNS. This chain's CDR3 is CASSEARTGTEGYTF. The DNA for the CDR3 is TGTGCCAGCAGTGAAGCGCGGACAGGGACTGAGGGCTACACCTTC.

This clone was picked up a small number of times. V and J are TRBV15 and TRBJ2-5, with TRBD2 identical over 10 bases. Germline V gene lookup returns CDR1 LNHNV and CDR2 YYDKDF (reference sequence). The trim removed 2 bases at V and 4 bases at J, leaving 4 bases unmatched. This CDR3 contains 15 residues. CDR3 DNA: TGTGCCACCAGCAGACAGCGGGGGGGCTCAGAGACCCAGTACTTC. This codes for CATSRQRGGSETQYF.

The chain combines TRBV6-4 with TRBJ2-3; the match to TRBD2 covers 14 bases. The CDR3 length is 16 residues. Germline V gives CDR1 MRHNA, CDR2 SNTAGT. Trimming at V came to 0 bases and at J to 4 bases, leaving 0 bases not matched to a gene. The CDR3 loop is CASSDSGLAGADTQYF. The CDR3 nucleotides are TGTGCCAGCAGTGACTCGGGACTAGCGGGAGCAGATACGCAGTATTTT.

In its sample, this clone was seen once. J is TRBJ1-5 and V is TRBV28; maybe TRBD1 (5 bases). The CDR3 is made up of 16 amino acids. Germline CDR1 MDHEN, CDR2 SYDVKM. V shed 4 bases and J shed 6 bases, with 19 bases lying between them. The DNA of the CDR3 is TGTGCCAGCAGTTCACCCCGGGACGGGTTGGGTCAGCCCCAGCATTTT. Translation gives CASSSPRDGLGQPQHF. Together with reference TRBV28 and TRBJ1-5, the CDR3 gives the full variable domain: DVKVTQSSRYLVKRTGEKVFLECVQDMDHENMFWYRQDPGLGLRLIYFSYDVKMKEKGDIPEGYSVSREKKERFSLILESASTNQTSMYLCASSSPRDGLGQPQHFGDGTRLSIL.

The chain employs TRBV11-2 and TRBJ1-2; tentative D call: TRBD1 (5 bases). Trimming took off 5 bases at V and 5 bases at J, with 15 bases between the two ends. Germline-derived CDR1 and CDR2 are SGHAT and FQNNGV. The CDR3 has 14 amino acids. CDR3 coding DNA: TGTGCCAGCAGCCCCGACAGCATTTCTTATGGCTACACCTTC. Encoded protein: CASSPDSISYGYTF.

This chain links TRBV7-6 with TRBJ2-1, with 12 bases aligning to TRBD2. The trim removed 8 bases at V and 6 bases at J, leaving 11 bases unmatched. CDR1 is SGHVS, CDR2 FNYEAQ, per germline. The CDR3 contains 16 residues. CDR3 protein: CASGGRTSGILNEQFF. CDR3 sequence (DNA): TGTGCCAGCGGAGGCAGGACTAGCGGGATTCTCAATGAGCAGTTCTTC. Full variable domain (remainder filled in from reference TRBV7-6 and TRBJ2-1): GAGVSQSPRYKVTKRGQDVALRCDPISGHVSLYWYRQALGQGPEFLTYFNYEAQQDKSGLPNDRFSAERPEGSISTLTIQRTEQRDSAMYRCASGGRTSGILNEQFFGPGTRLTVL.

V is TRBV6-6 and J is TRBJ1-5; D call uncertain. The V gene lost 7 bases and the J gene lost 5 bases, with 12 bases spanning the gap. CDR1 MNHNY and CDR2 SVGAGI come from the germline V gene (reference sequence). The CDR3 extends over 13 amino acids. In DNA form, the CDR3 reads TGTGCCAGCACCGACGTGGGCGATCAGCCCCAGCATTTT. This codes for CASTDVGDQPQHF.

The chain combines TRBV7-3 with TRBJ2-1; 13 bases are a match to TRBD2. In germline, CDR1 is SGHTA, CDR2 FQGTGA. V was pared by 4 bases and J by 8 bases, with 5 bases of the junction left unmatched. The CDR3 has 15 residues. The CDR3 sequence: CASSSGLAGVHEQFF. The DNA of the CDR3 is TGTGCCAGCAGCTCCGGACTAGCGGGAGTGCATGAGCAGTTCTTC.

The CDR3, as DNA: TGTGCCAGCAGCACAATACCGGGACAGGGGCGAGACGAGCAGTACTTC. As protein: CASSTIPGQGRDEQYF. V usage is TRBV3-1 (or the pseudogene TRBV3-2) and J usage is TRBJ2-7; TRBD1 matches at 10 bases. From germline, CDR1 is LGHDT and CDR2 YNNKEL (reference sequence). With V trimmed by 5 bases and J by 5 bases, 12 bases remained unmatched. CDR3 size: 16 residues.

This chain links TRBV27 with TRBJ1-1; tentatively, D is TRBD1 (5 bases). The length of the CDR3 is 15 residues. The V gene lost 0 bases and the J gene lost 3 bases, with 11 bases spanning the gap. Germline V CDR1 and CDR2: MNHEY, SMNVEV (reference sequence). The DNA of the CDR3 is TGTGCCAGCAGTTTATCGGCCGAAGGGGACACTGAAGCTTTCTTT. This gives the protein CASSLSAEGDTEAFF.

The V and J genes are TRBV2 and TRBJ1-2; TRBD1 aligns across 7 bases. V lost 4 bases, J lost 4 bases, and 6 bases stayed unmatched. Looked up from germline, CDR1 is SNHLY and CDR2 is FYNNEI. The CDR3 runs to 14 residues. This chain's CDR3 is CASSVGQEFYGYTF. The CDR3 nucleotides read TGTGCCAGCAGTGTCGGACAGGAATTCTATGGCTACACCTTC.

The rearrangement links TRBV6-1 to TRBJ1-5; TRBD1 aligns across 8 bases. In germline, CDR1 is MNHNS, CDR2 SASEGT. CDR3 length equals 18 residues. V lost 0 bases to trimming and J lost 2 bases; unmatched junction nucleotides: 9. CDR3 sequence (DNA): TGTGCCAGCAGTGAAGCACCTCCGCAGACAGGGGGCAATCAGCCCCAGCATTTT. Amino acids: CASSEAPPQTGGNQPQHF.

The CDR3 spells CASSRAGSDTEAFF. The DNA of the CDR3 is TGTGCCAGCAGCCGGGCCGGATCGGACACTGAAGCTTTCTTT. The chain recombines TRBV7-3 with TRBJ1-1; no reliable D call. V was cut by 5 bases and J by 3 bases, with 13 bases left in between. The CDR3 length is 14 residues. Germline assignment: CDR1 SGHTA and CDR2 FQGTGA. Filled out from reference TRBV7-3 and TRBJ1-1, the complete variable domain reads GAGVSQTPSNKVTEKGKYVELRCDPISGHTALYWYRQSLGQGPEFLIYFQGTGAADDSGLPNDRFFAVRPEGSVSTLKIQRTERGDSAVYLCASSRAGSDTEAFFGQGTRLTVV.

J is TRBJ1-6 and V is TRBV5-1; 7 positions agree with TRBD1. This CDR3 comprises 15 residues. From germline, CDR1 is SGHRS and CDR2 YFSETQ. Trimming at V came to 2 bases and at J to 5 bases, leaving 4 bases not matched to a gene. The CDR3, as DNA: TGCGCCAGCAGCTTACCAACAGGGGATAATTCACCCCTCCACTTT. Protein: CASSLPTGDNSPLHF.

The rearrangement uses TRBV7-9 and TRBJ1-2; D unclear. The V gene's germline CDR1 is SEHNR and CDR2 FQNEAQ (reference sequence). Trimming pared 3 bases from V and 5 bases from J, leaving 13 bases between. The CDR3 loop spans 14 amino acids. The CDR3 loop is CASSLAGLAYGYTF. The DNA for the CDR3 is TGTGCCAGCAGCTTGGCTGGTTTGGCGTATGGCTACACCTTC.